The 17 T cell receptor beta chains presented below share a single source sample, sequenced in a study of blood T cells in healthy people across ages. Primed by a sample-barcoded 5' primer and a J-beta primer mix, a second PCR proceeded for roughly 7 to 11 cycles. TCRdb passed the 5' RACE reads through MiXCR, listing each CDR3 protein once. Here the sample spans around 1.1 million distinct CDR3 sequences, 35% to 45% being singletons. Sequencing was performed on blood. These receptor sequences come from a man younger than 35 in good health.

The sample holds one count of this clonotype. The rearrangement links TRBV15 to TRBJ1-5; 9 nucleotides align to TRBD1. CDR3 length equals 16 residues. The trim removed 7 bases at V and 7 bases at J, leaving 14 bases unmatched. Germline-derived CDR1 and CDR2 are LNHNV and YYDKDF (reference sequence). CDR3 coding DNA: TGTGCCACCAAAATTGAAGGACAGGGGACGGGACAGCCCCAGCATTTT. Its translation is CATKIEGQGTGQPQHF.

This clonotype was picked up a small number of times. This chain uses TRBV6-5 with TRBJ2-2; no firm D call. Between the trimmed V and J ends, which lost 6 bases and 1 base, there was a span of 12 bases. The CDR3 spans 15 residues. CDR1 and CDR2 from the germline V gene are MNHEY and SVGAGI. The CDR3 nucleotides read TGTGCCAGCAGGGTCCGGTTTGGGAACACCGGGGAGCTGTTTTTT. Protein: CASRVRFGNTGELFF.

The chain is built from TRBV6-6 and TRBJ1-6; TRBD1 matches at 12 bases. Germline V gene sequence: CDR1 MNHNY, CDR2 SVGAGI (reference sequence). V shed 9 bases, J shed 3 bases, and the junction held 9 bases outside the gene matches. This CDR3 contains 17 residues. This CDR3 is CASSRGTGGFYNSPLHF. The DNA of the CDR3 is TGTGCCAGTAGCCGAGGGACAGGGGGCTTCTATAATTCACCCCTCCACTTT.

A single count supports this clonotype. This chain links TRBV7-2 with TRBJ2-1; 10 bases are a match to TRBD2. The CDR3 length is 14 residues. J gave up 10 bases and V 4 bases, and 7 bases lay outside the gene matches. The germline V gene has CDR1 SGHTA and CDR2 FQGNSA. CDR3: CASSSAGGIYEQFF. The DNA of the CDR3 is TGTGCCAGCAGCTCAGCGGGGGGGATTTACGAGCAGTTCTTC.

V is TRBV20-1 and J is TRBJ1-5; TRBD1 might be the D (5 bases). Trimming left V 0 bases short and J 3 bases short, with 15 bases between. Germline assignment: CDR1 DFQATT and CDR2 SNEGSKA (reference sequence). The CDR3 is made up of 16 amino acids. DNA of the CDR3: TGCAGTGCTAGAGAAAAGGCAGCGGGACCCAATCAGCCCCAGCATTTT. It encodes CSAREKAAGPNQPQHF.

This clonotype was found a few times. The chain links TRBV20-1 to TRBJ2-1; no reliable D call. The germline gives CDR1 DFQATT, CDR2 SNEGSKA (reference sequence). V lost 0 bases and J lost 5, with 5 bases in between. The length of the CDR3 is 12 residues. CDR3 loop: CSARELNNEQFF. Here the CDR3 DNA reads TGCAGTGCTAGAGAACTCAACAATGAGCAGTTCTTC.

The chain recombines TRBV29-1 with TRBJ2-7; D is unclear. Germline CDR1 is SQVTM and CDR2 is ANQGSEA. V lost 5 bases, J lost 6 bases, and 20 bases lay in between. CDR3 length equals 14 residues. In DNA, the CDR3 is TGCAGCGTTAGTAGGGCGGCAGTGATGGGCGAGCAGTACTTC. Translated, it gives CSVSRAAVMGEQYF.

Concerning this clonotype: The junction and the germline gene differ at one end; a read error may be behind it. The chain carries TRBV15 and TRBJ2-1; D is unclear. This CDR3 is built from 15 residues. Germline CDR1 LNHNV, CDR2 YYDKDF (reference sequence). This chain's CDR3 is CAASRDHKGTHEQFF. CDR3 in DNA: TGTGCCGCCAGCAGAGATCATAAGGGTACCCATGAGCAGTTCTTC. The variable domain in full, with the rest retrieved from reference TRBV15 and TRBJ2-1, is DAMVIQNPRYQVTQFGKPVTLSCSQTLNHNVMYWYQQKSSQAPKLLFHYYDKDFNNEADTPDNFQSRRPNTSFCFLDIRSPGLGDTAMYLCAASRDHKGTHEQFFGPGTRLTVL.

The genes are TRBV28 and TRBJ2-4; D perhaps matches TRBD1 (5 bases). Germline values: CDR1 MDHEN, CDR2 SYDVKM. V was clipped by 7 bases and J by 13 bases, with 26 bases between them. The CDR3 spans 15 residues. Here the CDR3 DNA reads TGTGCCAGCACCTTAACAGGATACTCCTACAATGAGCAGTACTTC. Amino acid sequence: CASTLTGYSYNEQYF.

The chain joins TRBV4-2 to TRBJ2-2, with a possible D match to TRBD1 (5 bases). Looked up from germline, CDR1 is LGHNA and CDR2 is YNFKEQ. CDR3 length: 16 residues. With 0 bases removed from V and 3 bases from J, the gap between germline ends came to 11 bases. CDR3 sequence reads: CASSQDRGMDTGELFF. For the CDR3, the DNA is TGTGCCAGCAGCCAAGATAGGGGTATGGACACCGGGGAGCTGTTTTTT.

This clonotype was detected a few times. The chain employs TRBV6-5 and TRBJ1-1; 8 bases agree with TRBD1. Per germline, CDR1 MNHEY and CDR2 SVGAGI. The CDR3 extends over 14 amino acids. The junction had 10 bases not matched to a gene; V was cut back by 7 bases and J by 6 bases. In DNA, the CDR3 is TGTGCCAGCACCGGACAGGGAAAAGGGGCTGAAGCTTTCTTT. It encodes CASTGQGKGAEAFF.

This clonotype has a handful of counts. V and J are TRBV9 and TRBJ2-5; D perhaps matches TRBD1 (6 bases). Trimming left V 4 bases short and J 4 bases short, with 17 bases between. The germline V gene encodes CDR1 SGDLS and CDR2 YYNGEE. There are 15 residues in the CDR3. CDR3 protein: CASSPGRGVTETQYF. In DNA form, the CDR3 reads TGTGCCAGCAGCCCTGGCAGGGGAGTCACAGAGACCCAGTACTTC.

CDR3 sequence (DNA): TGTGCCAGCAGCCAAAGGCTAGGGTCTAACTATGGCTACACCTTC. Translating gives CASSQRLGSNYGYTF. This rearrangement joins TRBV7-2 to TRBJ1-2; no clear D. The V end lost 5 bases, the J end lost 0 bases, and 13 bases lay between the germline ends. This CDR3 comprises 15 residues. From germline, CDR1 is SGHTA and CDR2 FQGNSA.

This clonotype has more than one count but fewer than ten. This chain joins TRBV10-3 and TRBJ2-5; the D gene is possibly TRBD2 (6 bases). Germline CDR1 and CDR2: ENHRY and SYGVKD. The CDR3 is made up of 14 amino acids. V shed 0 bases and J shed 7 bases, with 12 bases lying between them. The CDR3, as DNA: TGTGCCATCAGTGAGTCGGACCTGGGGGGGACCCAGTACTTC. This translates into CAISESDLGGTQYF.

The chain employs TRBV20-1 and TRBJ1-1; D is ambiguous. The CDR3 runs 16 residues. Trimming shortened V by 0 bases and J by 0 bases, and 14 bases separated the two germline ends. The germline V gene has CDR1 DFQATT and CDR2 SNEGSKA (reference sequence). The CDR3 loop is CSARDIRRAVNTEAFF. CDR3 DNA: TGCAGTGCTAGAGATATTCGTAGGGCGGTGAACACTGAAGCTTTCTTT.

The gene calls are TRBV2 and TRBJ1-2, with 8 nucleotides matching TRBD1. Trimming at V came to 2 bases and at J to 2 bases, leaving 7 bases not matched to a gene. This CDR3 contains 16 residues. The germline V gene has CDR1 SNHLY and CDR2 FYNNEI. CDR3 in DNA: TGTGCCAGCAGTGAACGACAGGGGCCCTCCAACTATGGCTACACCTTC. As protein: CASSERQGPSNYGYTF.

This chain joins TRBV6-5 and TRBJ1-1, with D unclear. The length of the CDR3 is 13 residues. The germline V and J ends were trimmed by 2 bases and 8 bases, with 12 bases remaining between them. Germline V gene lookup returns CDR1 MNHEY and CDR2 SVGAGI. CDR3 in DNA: TGTGCCAGCAGTTACAAGAGGTCGGGGGAAGCTTTCTTT. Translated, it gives CASSYKRSGEAFF.